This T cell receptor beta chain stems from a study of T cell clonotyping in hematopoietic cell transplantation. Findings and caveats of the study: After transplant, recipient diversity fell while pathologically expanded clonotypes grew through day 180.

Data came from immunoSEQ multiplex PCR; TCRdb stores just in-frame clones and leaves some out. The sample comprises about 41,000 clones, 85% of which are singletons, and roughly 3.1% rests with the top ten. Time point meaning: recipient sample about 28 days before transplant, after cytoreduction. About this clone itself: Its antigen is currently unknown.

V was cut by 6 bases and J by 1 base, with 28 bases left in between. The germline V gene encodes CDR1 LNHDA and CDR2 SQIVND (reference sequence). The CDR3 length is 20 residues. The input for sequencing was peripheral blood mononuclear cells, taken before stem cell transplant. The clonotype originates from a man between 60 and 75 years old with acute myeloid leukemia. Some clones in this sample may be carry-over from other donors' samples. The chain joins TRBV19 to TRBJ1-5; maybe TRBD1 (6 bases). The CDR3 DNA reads TGTGCCAGTAGCCGGGGGTCGGGGGGGCTTTTCGGGTGGAGCAATCAGCCCCAGCATTTT. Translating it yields CASSRGSGGLFGWSNQPQHF.